This T cell receptor (beta chain) was observed in a study of PD-L1 blockade in urothelial cancer. Clones were sequenced by immunoSEQ multiplex PCR, and TCRdb holds only the in-frame ones, with some missing. The sample lists about 43,000 clones; 83% were seen once. Regarding time point: peripheral blood 6 weeks after treatment start. The CDR3 spans 13 residues. In germline, CDR1 is SGHRS, CDR2 YFSETQ. V was clipped by 0 bases and J by 5 bases, with 8 bases between them. The origin of this receptor is a man between 60 and 75 years old with urothelial cancer. The sequencing here drew on PBMCs, taken around atezolizumab (anti-PD-L1) treatment. The chain combines TRBV5-1 with TRBJ2-5, with D possibly matching TRBD1 (5 bases). CDR3 sequence reads: CASSLGGDETQYF. The CDR3 DNA is TGCGCCAGCAGCTTGGGGGGCGATGAGACCCAGTACTTC.